This T cell receptor beta chain was obtained from a study of cytomegalovirus exposure and HLA in healthy donors. In the PCR, 60 Vbeta and 13 Jbeta primers were used. Profiled with immunoSEQ multiplex PCR; TCRdb holds only in-frame clones, not every one. The table shows approximately 190,000 clones, with more than 70% occurring only once. This clone has a handful of counts. CDR3 size: 13 residues. Germline V gene data show CDR1 as SGHAT and CDR2 as FQDESV (reference sequence). The chain couples TRBV11-1 to TRBJ2-5; 7 positions match TRBD1. The J call may be mistaken, given a closer DNA end match to TRBJ2-7. The sample taken for sequencing was PBMCs. This clonotype originated in a middle-aged man in good health and CMV-seropositive. The CDR3 is CASSQDRRNEQYF. The CDR3 nucleotides read TGTGCCAGCAGTCAGGACAGGCGGAACGAGCAGTACTTC.